The 27 T cell receptor beta chains listed next were all sequenced from one sample in a study of OX40 agonist ivuxolimab in advanced cancers. The repertoire was sequenced with immunoSEQ multiplex PCR; TCRdb's copy has only in-frame clones and lacks some. This sample yields 50,000 to 75,000 clones, of which about 89% are seen a single time; 0.75% to 0.9% belongs to the top ten. The specimen was CD4+ or CD8+ T cells sorted from blood, collected in a trial of the OX40 agonist ivuxolimab. Source of these receptors: an adult with an advanced solid tumor such as melanoma, head and neck, liver or kidney cancer.

V and J are TRBV4-3 and TRBJ1-2, with no clear D. The CDR3 is made up of 12 amino acids. Germline V gene sequence: CDR1 LGHNA, CDR2 YSLEER. V was shortened by 4 bases and J by 9 bases, with 12 bases between the two germline ends. CDR3 nucleotides: TGCGCCAGCAGCCTGGGCAGCAGGAGCTACACCTTC. It is translated as CASSLGSRSYTF.

This clone was counted between two and nine times. CDR3 nucleotides: TGCGCCAGCAGCCAAGCGGTCAGGGGGGACTATGGCTACACCTTC. Encoded protein: CASSQAVRGDYGYTF. The chain employs TRBV4-3 and TRBJ1-2; 7 bases match TRBD1. The CDR3 sequence is 15 residues long. CDR1 is LGHNA and CDR2 is YSLEER in the germline V gene. Unmatched junction bases numbered 5, after V lost 1 base and J lost 3 bases.

The J gene is TRBJ2-1, the V gene TRBV2; TRBD2 matches at 9 bases. The CDR3 is 15 amino acids. J lost 9 bases, V lost 1 base, and 7 bases had no gene match. Germline-derived CDR1 and CDR2 are SNHLY and FYNNEI. The chain's CDR3 is CASSEGGGRAGEQFF. CDR3 nucleotides: TGTGCCAGCAGTGAAGGGGGCGGGAGGGCCGGTGAGCAGTTCTTC.

This chain joins TRBV11-2 and TRBJ1-1; D not resolved. From germline, CDR1 is SGHAT and CDR2 FQNNGV. V lost 1 base and J 1 base, leaving 4 bases between the germline ends. The CDR3 runs 13 residues. CDR3 coding DNA: TGTGCCAGCAGCTTAGCGGAGAACACTGAAGCTTTCTTT. Protein product: CASSLAENTEAFF.

J is TRBJ1-3 and V is TRBV28; tentatively, D is TRBD1 (5 bases). Germline V gene sequence: CDR1 MDHEN, CDR2 SYDVKM. V was trimmed by 6 bases and J by 2 bases, leaving 14 bases between them. The CDR3 loop spans 15 amino acids. CDR3 region: CASRGGFETGNTIYF. In DNA form, the CDR3 reads TGTGCCAGCAGGGGGGGGTTCGAAACTGGAAACACCATATATTTT.

This clone was recorded only once. The chain joins TRBV21-1 to TRBJ2-5; TRBD1 is the table's D call and was not checked against the DNA. The assigned J gene may be wrong: the sequence end matches TRBJ2-7 better. TRBV21-1 is shown as a pseudogene. CDR3 length: 13 residues. This CDR3 reads CASSKDRDHEQYF. The CDR3 nucleotides are TGTGCCAGCAGCAAGGACAGGGATCACGAGCAGTACTTC.

The chain employs TRBV5-6 and TRBJ2-1; tentatively, D is TRBD2 (5 bases). Looked up from germline, CDR1 is SGHDT and CDR2 is YYEEEE. V lost 1 base to trimming and J lost 8 bases, with 10 bases between them. This CDR3 is built from 13 residues. CDR3 in amino acids: CASSLSGSHEQFF. Written as DNA, the CDR3 is TGTGCCAGCAGCTTGAGCGGTTCCCATGAGCAGTTCTTC. Full variable domain (outside the CDR3, taken from reference TRBV5-6 and TRBJ2-1): DAGVTQSPTHLIKTRGQQVTLRCSPKSGHDTVSWYQQALGQGPQFIFQYYEEEERQRGNFPDRFSGHQFPNYSSELNVNALLLGDSALYLCASSLSGSHEQFFGPGTRLTVL.

This clone was observed a few times. The genes are TRBV4-3 and TRBJ2-7; weak D call: TRBD2 (5 bases). Trimming removed 2 bases at V and 3 bases at J, with 17 bases between. The germline CDR1 and CDR2 sequences are LGHNA and YSLEER. The CDR3 runs to 16 residues. In DNA form, the CDR3 reads TGCGCCAGCAGCCAAATTTCCACGGACTTCAGCTACGAGCAGTACTTC. Translated: CASSQISTDFSYEQYF.

The chain is built from TRBV6-5 and TRBJ2-4; 8 bases align to TRBD2. With V trimmed by 0 bases and J by 8 bases, 9 bases remained unmatched. The length of the CDR3 is 16 residues. The germline gives CDR1 MNHEY, CDR2 SVGAGI. The CDR3 bases are TGTGCCAGCAGTTACTCGTGGGGACTAGTCCCCGACATTCAGTACTTC. This translates into CASSYSWGLVPDIQYF.

V is TRBV28 and J is TRBJ1-2, with D possibly matching TRBD1 (6 bases). This CDR3 region has 13 residues. Germline-derived CDR1 and CDR2 are MDHEN and SYDVKM. V lost 5 bases, J lost 7 bases, and 14 bases lay in between. Here the CDR3 reads CASSLQGRAGYTF. The CDR3 bases are TGTGCCAGCAGTCTACAGGGCAGGGCTGGCTACACCTTC.

The chain links TRBV10-3 to TRBJ1-6, with D perhaps matching TRBD1 (5 bases). V was trimmed by 8 bases and J by 7 bases, leaving 12 bases between them. Per the germline V gene, CDR1 is ENHRY and CDR2 is SYGVKD. The CDR3 length is 13 residues. The CDR3 coding sequence is TGTGCCATCGCAGGGTTTCCGAATTCACCCCTCCACTTT. Residues: CAIAGFPNSPLHF.

The chain employs TRBV29-1 and TRBJ2-3; D perhaps matches TRBD1 (5 bases). V was shortened by 6 bases and J by 2 bases, with 12 bases between the two germline ends. This CDR3 is built from 13 residues. The germline V gene encodes CDR1 SQVTM and CDR2 ANQGSEA. CDR3 region: CSVTQTATDTQYF. The CDR3 DNA reads as TGCAGCGTGACCCAGACAGCCACAGATACGCAGTATTTT.

J is TRBJ2-7 and V is TRBV30, with no clear D. The CDR3 is 12 amino acids. Germline-derived CDR1 and CDR2 are GTSNPN and SVGIG (reference sequence). The ends were cut back, 1 base at V and 3 bases at J, with 7 bases in the middle. CDR3 bases: TGTGCCTGGAGTGCCCACCACTACGAGCAGTACTTC. It encodes CAWSAHHYEQYF.

This rearrangement joins TRBV5-8 to TRBJ2-5, with a possible D match to TRBD1 (6 bases). The length of the CDR3 is 13 residues. V was pared by 5 bases and J by 2 bases, with 10 bases between. Germline V lookup: CDR1 SGHTS, CDR2 YDEGEE. DNA for the CDR3: TGTGCCAGCAGATATACAGGGCAAGAGACCCAGTACTTC. It yields the protein CASRYTGQETQYF.

This clone was seen just once. The chain links TRBV29-1 to TRBJ2-7, with D perhaps matching TRBD2 (5 bases). V lost 7 bases and J 6 bases, leaving 16 bases between the germline ends. The CDR3 length is 12 residues. Germline V gives CDR1 SQVTM, CDR2 ANQGSEA. The CDR3 DNA is TGCAGCGCGGAGGCAGGTAGTTTCGAGCAGTACTTC. This encodes CSAEAGSFEQYF.

The chain employs TRBV10-3 and TRBJ1-1; no clear D. The CDR3 totals 13 residues. V was trimmed by 9 bases and J by 5 bases, leaving 16 bases between them. Germline V lookup: CDR1 ENHRY, CDR2 SYGVKD. The CDR3 reads CAIRTSLGTEAFF. DNA of the CDR3: TGTGCCATAAGGACGTCTCTAGGGACTGAAGCTTTCTTT.

The V gene is TRBV6-5, the J gene TRBJ2-7, with 8 bases aligning to TRBD1. V shed 6 bases and J 2 bases; nucleotides not matched to a gene: 6. The CDR3 totals 14 residues. Germline-derived CDR1 and CDR2 are MNHEY and SVGAGI. CDR3 sequence: CASRPGQEAYEQYF. For the CDR3, the DNA is TGTGCCAGCAGACCGGGACAGGAGGCCTACGAGCAGTACTTC.

The chain employs TRBV7-2 and TRBJ2-3; unclear D gene. V was pared by 1 base and J by 0 bases, with 11 bases between. Looked up from germline, CDR1 is SGHTA and CDR2 is FQGNSA. The CDR3 is made up of 16 amino acids. The CDR3 sequence: CASSLDGQASTDTQYF. CDR3 sequence (DNA): TGTGCCAGCAGCTTAGACGGGCAGGCCAGCACAGATACGCAGTATTTT.

The genes are TRBV7-2 and TRBJ2-3; no definite D call. Germline assignment: CDR1 SGHTA and CDR2 FQGNSA. Trimming stripped 2 bases from V and 10 bases from J, with 10 bases between. CDR3 length equals 12 residues. The CDR3 sequence: CASSLIAQAQYF. The CDR3, as DNA: TGTGCCAGCAGCTTAATCGCCCAGGCGCAGTATTTT.

The genes are TRBV30 and TRBJ1-2; D is possibly TRBD1 (5 bases). Germline-derived CDR1 and CDR2 are GTSNPN and SVGIG (reference sequence). The V and J ends lost 3 bases and 7 bases respectively, with 9 bases between them. This CDR3 spans 11 amino acids. The CDR3 sequence: CAWSRDFGYTF. The CDR3 DNA sequence: TGTGCCTGGAGCCGGGACTTTGGCTACACCTTC.

CDR3 sequence: CASSAGRLNTEAFF. The DNA for the CDR3 is TGTGCCAGCAGCGCGGGGCGCCTGAACACTGAAGCTTTCTTT. The chain combines TRBV9 with TRBJ1-1; a possible D gene is TRBD1 (5 bases). The germline V gene has CDR1 SGDLS and CDR2 YYNGEE. The CDR3 is 14 residues long. V lost 3 bases, J lost 0 bases, and 9 bases lay in between.

The rearrangement links TRBV5-1 to TRBJ1-4, with 11 bases aligning to TRBD1. The CDR3 contains 16 residues. V lost 0 bases and J lost 8; bases outside the gene matches: 6. Germline lookup yields CDR1 SGHRS and CDR2 YFSETQ. The CDR3 protein is CASSLAGGTGGEKLFF. In DNA form, the CDR3 reads TGCGCCAGCAGCTTGGCCGGGGGGACAGGGGGAGAAAAACTGTTTTTT. The full variable domain, with the rest looked up from reference TRBV5-1 and TRBJ1-4, is KAGVTQTPRYLIKTRGQQVTLSCSPISGHRSVSWYQQTPGQGLQFLFEYFSETQRNKGNFPGRFSGRQFSNSRSEMNVSTLELGDSALYLCASSLAGGTGGEKLFFGSGTQLSVL.

The genes are TRBV4-3 and TRBJ2-1; 7 bases are shared with TRBD2. The CDR3 contains 15 residues. The ends lost 1 base at V and 2 bases at J; junction bases unmatched: 2. Germline V gene lookup returns CDR1 LGHNA and CDR2 YSLEER. The CDR3 DNA is TGCGCCAGCAGCCAAGTGGGGGGGGCCTACAATGAGCAGTTCTTC. This encodes CASSQVGGAYNEQFF.

This chain joins TRBV18 and TRBJ1-3; 7 nucleotides line up with TRBD1. The CDR3 runs to 15 residues. CDR1 and CDR2 (germline): KGHSH, LQKENI. J gave up 0 bases and V 3 bases, and 2 bases lay outside the gene matches. This CDR3 reads CASSPGTVSGNTIYF. The CDR3 DNA sequence: TGTGCCAGCTCACCCGGGACAGTCTCTGGAAACACCATATATTTT.

The chain combines TRBV5-1 with TRBJ2-3; D might be TRBD1 or TRBD2, each matching 5 bases. The CDR3 runs to 15 residues. V was cut by 5 bases and J by 3 bases, with 16 bases left in between. CDR1 and CDR2 from the germline V gene are SGHRS and YFSETQ. The CDR3 bases are TGCGCCAGCAGTCTGGGGACCCCTACGACAGATACGCAGTATTTT. Translation gives CASSLGTPTTDTQYF.

The chain recombines TRBV14 with TRBJ2-3; D unclear. Germline V gene sequence: CDR1 SGHDN, CDR2 FVKESK. This CDR3 spans 12 amino acids. V was cut by 5 bases and J by 5 bases, with 8 bases left in between. This chain's CDR3 is CASSAKGDTQYF. DNA of the CDR3: TGTGCCAGCAGCGCCAAGGGAGATACGCAGTATTTT.

The rearrangement uses TRBV9 and TRBJ2-3; 8 positions match TRBD2. The CDR3 length is 16 residues. From germline, CDR1 is SGDLS and CDR2 YYNGEE. J lost 0 bases, V lost 3 bases, and 6 bases had no gene match. Here the CDR3 DNA reads TGTGCCAGCAGCGCCGATAGCGGGACTAGCACAGATACGCAGTATTTT. Amino acids: CASSADSGTSTDTQYF.